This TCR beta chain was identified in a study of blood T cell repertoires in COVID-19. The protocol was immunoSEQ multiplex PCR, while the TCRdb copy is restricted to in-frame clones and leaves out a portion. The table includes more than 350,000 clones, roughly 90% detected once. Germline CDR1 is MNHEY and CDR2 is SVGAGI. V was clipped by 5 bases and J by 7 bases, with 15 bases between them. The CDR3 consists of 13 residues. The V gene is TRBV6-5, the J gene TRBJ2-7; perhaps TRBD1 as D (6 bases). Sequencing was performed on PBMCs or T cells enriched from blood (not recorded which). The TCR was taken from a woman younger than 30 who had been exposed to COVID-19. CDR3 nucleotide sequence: TGTGCCAGCAGTCCTTACAGGGATTGGGAGCAGTACTTC. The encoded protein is CASSPYRDWEQYF.